Listed here is a single T cell receptor (beta chain). Its matching antigen is unknown. This cohort consisted of healthy bone marrow donors. This sample is part of a study of cytomegalovirus exposure and HLA in healthy donors. Study-level points and caveats: CMV antigen specificity of three CMV-associated chains was confirmed in vitro.

Both 60 Vbeta primers and 13 Jbeta primers went into the PCR. Method: immunoSEQ multiplex PCR; TCRdb's copy keeps in-frame clones and lacks some. Recorded for this sample: over 65,000 clones. With V trimmed by 5 bases and J by 1 base, 2 bases remained unmatched. This CDR3 spans 15 amino acids. CDR1 LNHDA and CDR2 SQIVND come from the germline V gene (reference sequence). Sequencing was done on a sample of PBMCs. This TCR came from a woman between 25 and 40 years old in good health and CMV-seronegative. This chain joins TRBV19 and TRBJ1-5; TRBD1 aligns across 10 bases. The CDR3 here is CASSWDRGSNQPQHF. The CDR3 region has the DNA TGTGCCAGTAGTTGGGACAGGGGCAGCAATCAGCCCCAGCATTTT.